This T cell receptor beta chain emerged from a study of blood T cell repertoires in COVID-19. Study background: Sources were T cells, B-cell-depleted T cells, or PBMCs; the material itself was cDNA or gDNA.

Germline CDR1 is SEHNR and CDR2 is FQNEAQ (reference sequence). The CDR3 totals 14 residues. The ends were cut back, 3 bases at V and 2 bases at J, with 11 bases in the middle. Patients from Seattle were sampled longitudinally, starting during active infection. In the original analysis: Counts of nucleated cells, estimated from reference gene primer amplification, were obtained. Using immunoSEQ multiplex PCR, the repertoire was profiled, and TCRdb retains in-frame clones only, with some absent. Clone size and the V and J calls come from that table; the DNA yielded D and trimming. The sample carries approximately 180,000 clones, around 81% recorded once.

The clonotype was recovered from a woman of 80 years or more with COVID-19, enrolled during active disease. The V and J genes are TRBV7-9 and TRBJ2-7, with TRBD1 as a possible D gene (5 bases). The sample comprised peripheral blood. The CDR3 DNA reads as TGTGCCAGCAGCTTGGACACCGTTCCCTACGAGCAGTACTTC. Translated: CASSLDTVPYEQYF.